The clone carrying this T cell receptor (beta chain) occurred many times. Its cognate antigen is unknown. This sample stems from a study of blood T cells in healthy people across ages. Points from the study as a whole: Whereas aged donors had fewer naive CD4+ cells, long-lived donors had more of them and higher diversity.

With a J-beta primer mix and a sample-barcoded 5' primer, a second PCR ran 7 to 11 cycles. TCRdb re-called the 5' RACE reads through MiXCR, storing one row per CDR3 protein. Here the sample spans 850,000 or so distinct CDR3 sequences, 29% being singletons. Sequenced: blood. This TCR was sampled from a woman aged 80 or over in good health.

The CDR3 coding sequence is TGTGCCAGCAGTTTAGGGCTAGCGGCTAGCTCCTACAATGAGCAGTTCTTC. Protein sequence: CASSLGLAASSYNEQFF. The gene calls are TRBV27 and TRBJ2-1; 7 nucleotides match TRBD2. The CDR3 has 17 residues. Unmatched junction bases numbered 7, after V lost 2 bases and J lost 0 bases. CDR1 and CDR2 from the germline V gene are MNHEY and SMNVEV (reference sequence).